A single sample is the source of the 27 T cell receptor beta chains below, sequenced in a study of blood T cell repertoires in COVID-19 (dated by TCRdb to about 2020). Library creation used the immunoSEQ multiplex PCR assay. The source is immuneACCESS, and TCRdb retained only in-frame sequences with V and J called. Part of the clones is not carried over; for the studies checked, unresolved V genes explain less than half of this, and the remainder is unexplained. In this sample the table shows about 280,000 clones, roughly 86% of which occur a single time. Around 8.8% of the sample lies in the top ten. Material: peripheral blood. These receptors were taken from a man aged 40-55 years with active or convalescent COVID-19.

The gene calls are TRBV6-5 and TRBJ2-5, with D perhaps TRBD1 (6 bases). V lost 5 bases to trimming and J lost 6 bases, with 13 bases between them. CDR3 length: 13 residues. Germline-derived CDR1 and CDR2 are MNHEY and SVGAGI. DNA of the CDR3: TGTGCCAGCAGTCTGTCAGGGGAACAGACCCAGTACTTC. Translation gives CASSLSGEQTQYF.

The chain couples TRBV30 to TRBJ2-1; D not certain. V was shortened by 2 bases and J by 0 bases, with 5 bases between the two germline ends. The CDR3 contains 13 residues. The germline V gene has CDR1 GTSNPN and CDR2 SVGIG (reference sequence). The CDR3 loop reads CAWSPSSYNEQFF. The CDR3, as DNA: TGTGCCTGGAGTCCTAGCTCCTACAATGAGCAGTTCTTC.

V gene TRBV6-1 combines with J gene TRBJ2-7; tentative D call: TRBD1 (5 bases). The CDR3 has 15 residues. V was shortened by 1 base and J by 4 bases, with 14 bases between the two germline ends. Germline lookup yields CDR1 MNHNS and CDR2 SASEGT. CDR3 residues: CASSEVVQGPYEQYF. DNA of the CDR3: TGTGCCAGCAGTGAAGTTGTGCAGGGTCCATACGAGCAGTACTTC.

The chain employs TRBV10-3 and TRBJ2-7; TRBD2 matches 11 bases. The V gene end was trimmed by 7 bases and the J gene end by 2 bases; junction bases not matched to a gene: 4. The length of the CDR3 is 14 residues. Germline V gene lookup returns CDR1 ENHRY and CDR2 SYGVKD. The CDR3 sequence is CAIKDSGRAYEQYF. CDR3 nucleotide sequence: TGTGCCATCAAGGATAGCGGGAGGGCCTACGAGCAGTACTTC.

CDR3: CASSVADRGSSPLHF. In DNA form, the CDR3 reads TGTGCCAGCAGCGTAGCTGACAGGGGCAGTTCACCCCTCCACTTT. The chain uses TRBV9 and TRBJ1-6; 8 positions match TRBD1. The germline V gene encodes CDR1 SGDLS and CDR2 YYNGEE. The CDR3 covers 15 residues. The trim removed 0 bases at V and 9 bases at J, leaving 5 bases unmatched.

The chain has TRBV5-1 and TRBJ2-7; 9 nucleotides line up with TRBD2. The V segment lost 0 bases and the J segment 2 bases; nucleotides outside the gene matches: 3. This CDR3 contains 15 residues. The V gene's germline CDR1 is SGHRS and CDR2 YFSETQ. As DNA, the CDR3 is TGCGCCAGCAGCTTGGGGGCTAGCGGGACCTACGAGCAGTACTTC. Translating it yields CASSLGASGTYEQYF.

This clone has a handful of counts. The chain couples TRBV15 to TRBJ2-3; possible D gene TRBD1, 5 bases. The CDR3 loop spans 14 amino acids. The germline CDR1 and CDR2 sequences are LNHNV and YYDKDF (reference sequence). V dropped 3 bases and J dropped 2 bases, with 9 bases sitting between them. In DNA, the CDR3 is TGTGCCACCAGCAGGGCAGGGCTCACAGATACGCAGTATTTT. Protein sequence: CATSRAGLTDTQYF.

The J gene is TRBJ1-5, the V gene TRBV28, with D maybe TRBD1 (5 bases). Trimming removed 3 bases from V and 9 bases from J, with 18 bases in between. The CDR3 loop spans 15 amino acids. Germline V gene lookup returns CDR1 MDHEN and CDR2 SYDVKM. In nucleotides, the CDR3 is TGTGCCAGCAGTTTTGACAGTTTCGGCGTTAGGCCCCAGCATTTT. This gives the protein CASSFDSFGVRPQHF.

V usage is TRBV2 and J usage is TRBJ1-5; 10 bases fit TRBD1. J gave up 1 base and V 6 bases, and 9 bases lay outside the gene matches. CDR1 is SNHLY, CDR2 FYNNEI, per germline. This CDR3 contains 17 residues. CDR3: CASSAWTGGFSNQPQHF. For the CDR3, the DNA is TGTGCCAGCAGCGCGTGGACAGGGGGTTTCAGCAATCAGCCCCAGCATTTT.

The rearrangement links TRBV28 to TRBJ1-2, with D possibly being TRBD1 (6 bases). Germline V gives CDR1 MDHEN, CDR2 SYDVKM. Between the trimmed V and J ends, which lost 3 bases and 6 bases, there was a span of 11 bases. The CDR3 has 13 residues. CDR3 coding DNA: TGTGCCAGCAGTTTTCGCAGGGGCCATGGCTACACCTTC. It specifies CASSFRRGHGYTF.

The V call is TRBV27, the J call TRBJ1-1; a possible D gene is TRBD1 (6 bases). The CDR3 spans 15 residues. V lost 0 bases, J lost 0 bases, and 8 bases lay in between. Germline CDR1 is MNHEY and CDR2 is SMNVEV (reference sequence). CDR3 amino acids: CASSLSAGVNTEAFF. The CDR3 bases are TGTGCCAGCAGTTTATCGGCAGGGGTGAACACTGAAGCTTTCTTT.

This sequence joins TRBV4-1 and TRBJ2-5; D gene unclear. Deletions cut 0 bases from V and 1 base from J, with 9 bases between. Germline values: CDR1 MGHRA, CDR2 YSYEKL. The CDR3 totals 15 residues. The CDR3 region is CASSQDPQVQETQYF. CDR3 coding DNA: TGCGCCAGCAGCCAAGATCCCCAGGTCCAAGAGACCCAGTACTTC.

J is TRBJ2-7 and V is TRBV24-1; 9 bases match TRBD2. V was clipped by 9 bases and J by 1 base; unmatched bases: 9. The CDR3 length is 15 residues. Germline V gene sequence: CDR1 KGHDR, CDR2 SFDVKD. The CDR3 coding sequence is TGTGCCACCGGGGTGCGGGGGGGGCTGTCCTACGAGCAGTACTTC. Amino acid sequence: CATGVRGGLSYEQYF.

J is TRBJ2-7 and V is TRBV3-1 (or the pseudogene TRBV3-2), with 8 bases aligning to TRBD2. CDR3 size: 18 residues. CDR1 and CDR2 (germline): LGHDT, YNNKEL (reference sequence). V shed 0 bases, J shed 5 bases, and the junction held 15 bases outside the gene matches. CDR3 bases: TGTGCCAGCAGCCAAGATTTCCTAGCGGGCCTGGGTCCCCACGAGCAGTACTTC. Protein sequence: CASSQDFLAGLGPHEQYF.

This chain joins TRBV5-6 and TRBJ1-6; TRBD1 might be the D (5 bases). Looked up from germline, CDR1 is SGHDT and CDR2 is YYEEEE. This CDR3 is built from 15 residues. Trimming removed 6 bases at V and 2 bases at J, with 12 bases between. The CDR3 DNA is TGTGCCAGCAACGAACAGGTAGCCTATAATTCACCCCTCCACTTT. Amino acids: CASNEQVAYNSPLHF.

This chain links TRBV18 with TRBJ1-1, with 9 bases identical to TRBD1. Per the germline V gene, CDR1 is KGHSH and CDR2 is LQKENI. Trimming at V came to 3 bases and at J to 8 bases, leaving 4 bases not matched to a gene. There are 13 residues in the CDR3. CDR3 sequence reads: CASSPQDRGEAFF. The CDR3 DNA follows: TGTGCCAGCTCACCTCAGGACAGGGGAGAAGCTTTCTTT.

The chain recombines TRBV5-4 with TRBJ1-4; D unresolved. Germline CDR1 reads SGHNT; CDR2 reads YYREEE (reference sequence). This CDR3 spans 14 amino acids. The V gene lost 5 bases and the J gene lost 5 bases, with 13 bases spanning the gap. CDR3 in DNA: TGTGCCAGCAGTTCCGGGAGATTGAATGAAAAACTGTTTTTT. It is translated as CASSSGRLNEKLFF.

The gene calls are TRBV24-1 and TRBJ2-1, with TRBD1 identical over 7 bases. The germline V gene encodes CDR1 KGHDR and CDR2 SFDVKD. With 5 bases clipped from V and 4 bases from J, the junction kept 7 bases outside the gene matches. The CDR3 contains 15 residues. The CDR3: CATSAGDSLYNEQFF. The CDR3 DNA reads as TGTGCCACCAGTGCTGGGGACAGCCTATACAATGAGCAGTTCTTC.

As for this clone: A junction end diverges from the germline sequence, so it may reflect a read error. The genes are TRBV7-7 and TRBJ2-1, with D maybe TRBD2 (7 bases). This CDR3 has 15 amino acids. The germline V gene encodes CDR1 SSHAT and CDR2 FNYEAQ (reference sequence). This CDR3 reads CASSLDAGAGNEQFF. The CDR3 nucleotides are TGTGCTAGCAGCTTAGACGCGGGGGCAGGGAATGAGCAGTTCTTC.

This chain uses TRBV3-1 (or the pseudogene TRBV3-2) with TRBJ1-1, with D possibly matching TRBD1 (6 bases). The CDR3 is 13 amino acids. Looked up from germline, CDR1 is LGHDT and CDR2 is YNNKEL (reference sequence). The V gene lost 6 bases and the J gene lost 5 bases, with 13 bases spanning the gap. The CDR3 nucleotides read TGTGCCAGCAGACAAACAGGGAGTACTGAAGCTTTCTTT. Residues: CASRQTGSTEAFF.

The V and J genes are TRBV5-1 and TRBJ2-3, with 7 bases fitting TRBD2. CDR3 size: 16 residues. CDR1 is SGHRS, CDR2 YFSETQ, per germline. The V gene end was trimmed by 4 bases and the J gene end by 0 bases; junction bases not matched to a gene: 8. DNA for the CDR3: TGCGCCAGCAGCCAAACAGCGGGGACTAGCACAGATACGCAGTATTTT. Its protein is CASSQTAGTSTDTQYF.

The V call is TRBV5-5, the J call TRBJ1-5; 10 bases line up with TRBD1. The CDR3 length is 17 residues. Germline V gene lookup returns CDR1 SGHKS and CDR2 YYEKEE (reference sequence). After removal of 2 bases from V and 0 bases from J, the junction contained 5 bases not matched to a gene. The CDR3 spells CASSLTGTGDSNQPQHF. The DNA for the CDR3 is TGTGCCAGCAGCTTAACCGGGACAGGGGATAGCAATCAGCCCCAGCATTTT. Full variable domain (outside the CDR3, taken from reference TRBV5-5 and TRBJ1-5): DAGVTQSPTHLIKTRGQQVTLRCSPISGHKSVSWYQQVLGQGPQFIFQYYEKEERGRGNFPDRFSARQFPNYSSELNVNALLLGDSALYLCASSLTGTGDSNQPQHFGDGTRLSIL.

The rearrangement uses TRBV3-1 (or the pseudogene TRBV3-2) and TRBJ1-5; maybe TRBD1 (5 bases). This CDR3 contains 13 residues. CDR1 and CDR2 (germline): LGHDT, YNNKEL (reference sequence). V was pared by 5 bases and J by 5 bases, with 10 bases between. DNA for the CDR3: TGTGCCAGCAGCAGACAGCCCGATCAGCCCCAGCATTTT. Protein: CASSRQPDQPQHF.

V is TRBV5-4 and J is TRBJ2-2; no clear D. The V gene lost 1 base and the J gene lost 4 bases, with 11 bases spanning the gap. The germline CDR1 and CDR2 sequences are SGHNT and YYREEE (reference sequence). The CDR3 runs to 15 residues. In DNA, the CDR3 is TGTGCCAGCAGCTTGTTGGGTCAGGCCACCGGGGAGCTGTTTTTT. Translated: CASSLLGQATGELFF.

The chain joins TRBV28 to TRBJ2-5; D gene ambiguous. Germline V CDR1 and CDR2: MDHEN, SYDVKM. The CDR3 is 13 amino acids. V shed 3 bases and J shed 3 bases, with 8 bases lying between them. The CDR3 reads CASSFIGEETQYF. Here the CDR3 DNA reads TGTGCCAGCAGTTTTATCGGAGAAGAGACCCAGTACTTC.

The chain has TRBV19 and TRBJ1-5; tentatively, D is TRBD1 (6 bases). Trimming took 1 base from V and 7 from J, leaving 14 bases between them. Germline values: CDR1 LNHDA, CDR2 SQIVND (reference sequence). The CDR3 runs 15 residues. The CDR3 DNA is TGTGCCAGTAGTATAGTTGCGGGGGCTGAGCAGCCCCAGCATTTT. The encoded protein is CASSIVAGAEQPQHF.

This chain links TRBV12-5 with TRBJ1-1; D possibly corresponds to TRBD1 (6 bases). Germline loops: CDR1 LGHNT, CDR2 FRNRAP. CDR3 size: 15 residues. V lost 8 bases and J 6 bases, leaving 22 bases between the germline ends. The CDR3 spells CASLPSGVDVAEAFF. CDR3 DNA sequence: TGTGCTAGTCTGCCCTCAGGGGTTGATGTCGCTGAAGCTTTCTTT.